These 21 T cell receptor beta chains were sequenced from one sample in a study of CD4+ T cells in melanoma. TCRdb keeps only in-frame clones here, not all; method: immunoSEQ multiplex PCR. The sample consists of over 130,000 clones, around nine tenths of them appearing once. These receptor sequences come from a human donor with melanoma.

The CDR3 protein is CASSQGQGGSYEQYF. The CDR3 DNA sequence: TGTGCCAGCAGCCAAGGACAGGGGGGATCCTACGAGCAGTACTTC. The chain links TRBV14 to TRBJ2-7; TRBD1 aligns across 9 bases. Germline lookup yields CDR1 SGHDN and CDR2 FVKESK. The CDR3 has 15 residues. Trimming cost V 1 base and J 1 base; bases outside gene matches: 2.

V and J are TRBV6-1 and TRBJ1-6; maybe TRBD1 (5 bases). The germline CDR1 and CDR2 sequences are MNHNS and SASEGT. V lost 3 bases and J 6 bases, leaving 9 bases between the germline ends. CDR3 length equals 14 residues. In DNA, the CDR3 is TGTGCCAGCAGTGACGACAGAAGTAATTCACCCCTCCACTTT. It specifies CASSDDRSNSPLHF.

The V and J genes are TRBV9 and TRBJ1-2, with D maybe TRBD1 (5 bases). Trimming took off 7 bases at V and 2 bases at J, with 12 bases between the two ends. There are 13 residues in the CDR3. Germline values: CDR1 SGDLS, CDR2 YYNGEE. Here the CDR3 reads CASSWTPNYGYTF. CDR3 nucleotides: TGTGCCAGCTCGTGGACACCAAACTATGGCTACACCTTC.

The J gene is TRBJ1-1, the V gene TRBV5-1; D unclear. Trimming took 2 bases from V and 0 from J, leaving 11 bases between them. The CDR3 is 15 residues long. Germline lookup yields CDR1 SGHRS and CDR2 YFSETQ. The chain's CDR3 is CASSFLKRLNTEAFF. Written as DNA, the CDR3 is TGCGCCAGCAGCTTCTTGAAACGTTTGAACACTGAAGCTTTCTTT.

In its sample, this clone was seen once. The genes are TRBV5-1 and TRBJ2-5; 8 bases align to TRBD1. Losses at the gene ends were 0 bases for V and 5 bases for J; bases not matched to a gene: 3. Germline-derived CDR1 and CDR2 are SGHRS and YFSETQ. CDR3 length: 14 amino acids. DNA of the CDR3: TGCGCCAGCAGCTTGGCTTCAGGGGGCGAGACCCAGTACTTC. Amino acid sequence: CASSLASGGETQYF. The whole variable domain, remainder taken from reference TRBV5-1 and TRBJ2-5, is KAGVTQTPRYLIKTRGQQVTLSCSPISGHRSVSWYQQTPGQGLQFLFEYFSETQRNKGNFPGRFSGRQFSNSRSEMNVSTLELGDSALYLCASSLASGGETQYFGPGTRLLVL.

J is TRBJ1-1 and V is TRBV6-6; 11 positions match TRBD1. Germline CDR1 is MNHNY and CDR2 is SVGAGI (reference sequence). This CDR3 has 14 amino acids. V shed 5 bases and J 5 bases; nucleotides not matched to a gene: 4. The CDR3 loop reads CASSRGTGGTEAFF. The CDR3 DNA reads TGTGCCAGCAGTCGAGGGACAGGGGGAACTGAAGCTTTCTTT.

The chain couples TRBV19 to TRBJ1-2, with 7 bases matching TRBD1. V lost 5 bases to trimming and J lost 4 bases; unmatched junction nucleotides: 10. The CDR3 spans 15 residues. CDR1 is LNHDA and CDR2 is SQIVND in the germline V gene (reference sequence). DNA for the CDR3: TGTGCCAGTAGTGTCAGACAGGGACCATCCTATGGCTACACCTTC. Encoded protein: CASSVRQGPSYGYTF. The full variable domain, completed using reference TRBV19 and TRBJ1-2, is DGGITQSPKYLFRKEGQNVTLSCEQNLNHDAMYWYRQDPGQGLRLIYYSQIVNDFQKGDIAEGYSVSREKKESFPLTVTSAQKNPTAFYLCASSVRQGPSYGYTFGSGTRLTVV.

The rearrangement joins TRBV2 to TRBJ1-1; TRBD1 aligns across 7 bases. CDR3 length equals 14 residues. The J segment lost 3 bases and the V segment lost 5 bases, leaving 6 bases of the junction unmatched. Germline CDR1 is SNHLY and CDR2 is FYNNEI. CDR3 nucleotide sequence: TGTGCCAGCAGTTCCCAGGGGGGGTACACTGAAGCTTTCTTT. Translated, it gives CASSSQGGYTEAFF. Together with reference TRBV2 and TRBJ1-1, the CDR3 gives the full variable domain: EPEVTQTPSHQVTQMGQEVILRCVPISNHLYFYWYRQILGQKVEFLVSFYNNEISEKSEIFDDQFSVERPDGSNFTLKIRSTKLEDSAMYFCASSSQGGYTEAFFGQGTRLTVV.

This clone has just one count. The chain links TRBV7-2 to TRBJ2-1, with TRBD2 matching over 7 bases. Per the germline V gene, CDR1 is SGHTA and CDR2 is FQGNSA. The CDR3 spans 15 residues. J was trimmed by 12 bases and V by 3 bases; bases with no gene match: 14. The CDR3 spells CASSFGGTSRKRQFF. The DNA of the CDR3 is TGTGCCAGCAGCTTCGGGGGGACTTCCCGTAAGAGGCAGTTCTTC. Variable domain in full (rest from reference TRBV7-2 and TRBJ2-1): GAGVSQSPSNKVTEKGKDVELRCDPISGHTALYWYRQSLGQGLEFLIYFQGNSAPDKSGLPSDRFSAERTGGSVSTLTIQRTQQEDSAVYLCASSFGGTSRKRQFFGPGTRLTVL.

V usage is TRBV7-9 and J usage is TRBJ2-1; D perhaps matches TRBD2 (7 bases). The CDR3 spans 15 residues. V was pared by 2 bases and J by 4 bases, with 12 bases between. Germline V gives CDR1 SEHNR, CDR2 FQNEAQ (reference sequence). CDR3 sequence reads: CASSLRGGGYNEQFF. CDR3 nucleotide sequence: TGTGCCAGCAGCTTACGAGGGGGGGGATACAATGAGCAGTTCTTC.

The CDR3: CASSERDSHSPLHF. CDR3 sequence (DNA): TGTGCCAGCAGTGAACGGGACAGCCATTCACCCCTCCACTTT. V is TRBV2 and J is TRBJ1-6; 7 nucleotides line up with TRBD1. Trimming cost V 2 bases and J 8 bases; bases outside gene matches: 3. CDR3 length: 14 amino acids. In germline, CDR1 is SNHLY, CDR2 FYNNEI.

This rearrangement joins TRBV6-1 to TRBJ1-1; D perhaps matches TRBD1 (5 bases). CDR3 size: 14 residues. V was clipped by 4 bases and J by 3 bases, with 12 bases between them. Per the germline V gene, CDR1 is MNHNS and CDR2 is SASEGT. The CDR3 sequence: CASSVYDSDTEAFF. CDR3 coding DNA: TGTGCCAGCAGTGTCTACGACAGCGACACTGAAGCTTTCTTT.

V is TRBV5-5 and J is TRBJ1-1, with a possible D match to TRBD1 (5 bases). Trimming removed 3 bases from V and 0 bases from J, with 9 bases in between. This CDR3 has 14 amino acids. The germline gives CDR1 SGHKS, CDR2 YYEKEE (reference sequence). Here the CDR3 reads CASSSETVNTEAFF. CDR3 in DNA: TGTGCCAGCAGCTCTGAGACAGTGAACACTGAAGCTTTCTTT.

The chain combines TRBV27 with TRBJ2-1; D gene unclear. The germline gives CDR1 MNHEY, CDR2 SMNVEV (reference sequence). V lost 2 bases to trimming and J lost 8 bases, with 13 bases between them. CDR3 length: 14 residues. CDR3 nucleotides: TGTGCCAGCAGTTTAGTGGGCCGGACGGATGAGCAGTTCTTC. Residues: CASSLVGRTDEQFF.

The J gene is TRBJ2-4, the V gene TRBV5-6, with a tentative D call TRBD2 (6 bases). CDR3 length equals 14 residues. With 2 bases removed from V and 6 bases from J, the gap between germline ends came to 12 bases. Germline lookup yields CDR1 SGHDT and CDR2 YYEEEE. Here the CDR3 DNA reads TGTGCCAGCAGCTTCCAGGGAGGAGGAAACATTCAGTACTTC. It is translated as CASSFQGGGNIQYF.

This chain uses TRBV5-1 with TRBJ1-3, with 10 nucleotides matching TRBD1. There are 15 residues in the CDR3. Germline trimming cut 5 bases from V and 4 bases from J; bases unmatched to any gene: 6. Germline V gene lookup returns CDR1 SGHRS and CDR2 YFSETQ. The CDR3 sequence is CASRGTGVKGNTIYF. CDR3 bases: TGCGCCAGCAGAGGGACAGGGGTAAAGGGAAACACCATATATTTT.

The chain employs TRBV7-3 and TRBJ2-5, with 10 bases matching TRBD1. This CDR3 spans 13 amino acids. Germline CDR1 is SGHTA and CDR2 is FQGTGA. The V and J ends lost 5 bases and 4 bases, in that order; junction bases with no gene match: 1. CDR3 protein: CASSGDRGETQYF. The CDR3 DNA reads TGTGCCAGCAGCGGGGACAGGGGAGAGACCCAGTACTTC.

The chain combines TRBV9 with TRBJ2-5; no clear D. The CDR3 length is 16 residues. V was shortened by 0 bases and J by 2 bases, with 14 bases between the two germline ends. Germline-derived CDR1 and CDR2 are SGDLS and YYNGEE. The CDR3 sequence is CASSVDFRIRQETQYF. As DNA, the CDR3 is TGTGCCAGCAGCGTAGATTTCCGCATACGACAAGAGACCCAGTACTTC.

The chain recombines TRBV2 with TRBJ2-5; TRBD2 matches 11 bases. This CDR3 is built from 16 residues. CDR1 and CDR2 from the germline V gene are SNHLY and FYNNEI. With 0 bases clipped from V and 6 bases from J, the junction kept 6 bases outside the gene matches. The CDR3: CASSEARLAGHQTQYF. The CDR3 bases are TGTGCCAGCAGTGAAGCGCGACTAGCGGGGCACCAGACCCAGTACTTC.

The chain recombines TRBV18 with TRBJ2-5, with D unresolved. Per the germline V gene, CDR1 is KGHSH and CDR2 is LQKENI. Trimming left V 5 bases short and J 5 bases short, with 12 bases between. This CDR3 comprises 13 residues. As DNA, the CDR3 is TGTGCCAGCTCAGTCAATGCTCGGGAGACCCAGTACTTC. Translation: CASSVNARETQYF.

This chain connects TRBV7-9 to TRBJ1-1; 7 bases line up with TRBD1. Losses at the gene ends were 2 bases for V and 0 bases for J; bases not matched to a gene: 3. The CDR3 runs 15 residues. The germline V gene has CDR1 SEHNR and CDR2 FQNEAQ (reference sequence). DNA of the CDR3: TGTGCCAGCAGCTTATTCGGGACAGTGAACACTGAAGCTTTCTTT. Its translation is CASSLFGTVNTEAFF. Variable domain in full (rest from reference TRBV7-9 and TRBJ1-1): DTGVSQNPRHKITKRGQNVTFRCDPISEHNRLYWYRQTLGQGPEFLTYFQNEAQLEKSRLLSDRFSAERPKGSFSTLEIQRTEQGDSAMYLCASSLFGTVNTEAFFGQGTRLTVV.